Listed below are T cell receptor beta chains from one sample, sequenced in a study of shared T cell receptors in the human thymus. TCRdb's table, derived via immunoSEQ multiplex PCR, lists solely in-frame clones and lacks some. The table shows roughly 68,000 clones, with more than 90% occurring only once. Sequenced: thymocytes. All receptors derive from a human donor. Each CDR3 is given with its conserved first and last residue. Each record gives: J gene, V gene, CDR3 protein.

>TRBJ1-3|TRBV19
CASSTDRESGNTIYF
>TRBJ2-1|TRBV4-1
CASSQDWEAHSYNEQFF
>TRBJ1-2|TRBV4-3
CASSQVWDNGYTF
>TRBJ2-6|TRBV7-4
CASSLLTGPSGANVLTF
>TRBJ1-3|TRBV4-1
CASSQGGGSSGNTIYF
>TRBJ2-1|TRBV4-1
CASSQVPSGGATYNEQFF
>TRBJ2-2|TRBV4-3
CASSHNGQGAGELFF
>TRBJ2-3|TRBV11-1
CASSRAGPASTDTQYF
>TRBJ2-3|TRBV20-1
CSESTDTQYF
>TRBJ2-7|TRBV28
CASSLVYTPNSYEQYF
>TRBJ1-1|TRBV4-2
CASSPEGARGILDTEAFF
>TRBJ1-1|TRBV4-2
CASSQAIGNTEAFF
>TRBJ2-4|TRBV7-7
CASSSSESDIQYF
>TRBJ2-1|TRBV25-1
CASSELVAGVEEDEQFF
>TRBJ1-5|TRBV2
CASSDIKTISNQPQHF
>TRBJ2-7|TRBV7-2
CASSVSRDRGHQEQYF
>TRBJ2-7|TRBV6-5
CASSFGQGTYEQYF
>TRBJ2-1|TRBV6-5
CASRGLGPTYNEQFF
>TRBJ2-7|TRBV5-5
CASSLMRGGRGNYEQYF
>TRBJ1-2|TRBV4-2
CASSQLTGYYGYTF
>TRBJ2-7|TRBV6-5
CASSHSEEDYEQYF
>TRBJ2-3|TRBV7-2
CASSFGGGATDTQYF